The clone carrying this T cell receptor (beta chain) was picked up one time. Germline values: CDR1 SGHTS, CDR2 YDEGEE. With 1 base clipped from V and 8 bases from J, the junction kept 16 bases outside the gene matches. This CDR3 is 18 amino acids long. This record comes from a study of blood T cell repertoires in COVID-19. Study-wide context: Donors in the United States, Italy and Spain gave samples during acute or convalescent COVID-19.

As processed by the authors: Reference gene primer amplification gave nucleated cell count estimates. Here immunoSEQ multiplex PCR was the method, and the copy in TCRdb shows in-frame clones only, minus some. That table gives V, J and clone size, and the DNA gave D and trimming. The sample holds about 200,000 clones; around 85% are singletons and the top ten take 3% to 4%. The sequenced material came from PBMCs or T cells enriched from blood (not recorded which). V and J are TRBV5-8 and TRBJ2-1, with 9 nucleotides matching TRBD2. This TCR was sampled from a woman aged 40 to 49 with acute COVID-19. Written as DNA, the CDR3 is TGTGCCAGCAGCTTGTCATTTAGCGGGAGTTTGAAGATGGATGAGCAGTTCTTC. Protein sequence: CASSLSFSGSLKMDEQFF.